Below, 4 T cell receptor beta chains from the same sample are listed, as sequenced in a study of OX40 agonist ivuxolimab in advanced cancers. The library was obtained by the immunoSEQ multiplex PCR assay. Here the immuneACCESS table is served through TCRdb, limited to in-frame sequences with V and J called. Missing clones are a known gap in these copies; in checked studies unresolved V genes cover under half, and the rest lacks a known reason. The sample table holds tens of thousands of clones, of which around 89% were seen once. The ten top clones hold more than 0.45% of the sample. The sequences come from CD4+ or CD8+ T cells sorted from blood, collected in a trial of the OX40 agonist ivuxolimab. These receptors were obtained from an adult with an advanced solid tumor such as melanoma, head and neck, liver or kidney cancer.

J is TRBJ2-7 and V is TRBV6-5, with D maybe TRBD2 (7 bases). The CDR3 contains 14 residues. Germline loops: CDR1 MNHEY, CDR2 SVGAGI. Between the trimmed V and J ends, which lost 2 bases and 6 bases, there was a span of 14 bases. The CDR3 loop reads CASSYEVGGREQYF. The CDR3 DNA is TGTGCCAGCAGTTACGAGGTGGGGGGGCGCGAGCAGTACTTC.

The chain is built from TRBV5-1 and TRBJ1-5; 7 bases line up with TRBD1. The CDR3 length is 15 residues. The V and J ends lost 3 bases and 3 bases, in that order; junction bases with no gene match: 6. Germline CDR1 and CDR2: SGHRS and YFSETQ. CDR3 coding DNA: TGCGCCAGCAGCTCGGGACAGAGCAACAATCAGCCCCAGCATTTT. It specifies CASSSGQSNNQPQHF.

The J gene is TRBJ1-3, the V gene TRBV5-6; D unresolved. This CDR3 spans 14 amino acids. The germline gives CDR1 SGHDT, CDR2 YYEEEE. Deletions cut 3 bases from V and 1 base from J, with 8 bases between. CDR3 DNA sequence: TGTGCCAGCAGCTCCCTTAGGTCTGGAAACACCATATATTTT. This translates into CASSSLRSGNTIYF.

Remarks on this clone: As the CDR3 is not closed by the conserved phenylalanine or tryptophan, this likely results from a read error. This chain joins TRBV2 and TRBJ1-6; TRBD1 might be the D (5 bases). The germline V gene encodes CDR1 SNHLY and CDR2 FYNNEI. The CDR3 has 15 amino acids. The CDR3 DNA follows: TGTGCCAGCAGCGAAGCCCAGCCAGGGAATTCACCCCTCCACCTT. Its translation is CASSEAQPGNSPLHL.